These 19 T cell receptor beta chains originate from one sample sequenced in a study of long-term antiretroviral therapy in people with HIV. Version v3.0 of the immunoSEQ assay was performed at survey level. The data were produced by immunoSEQ multiplex PCR, yet TCRdb's version contains in-frame clones alone and is incomplete. Here the sample spans fewer than 30,000 clones, approximately 83% being singletons. Material: unsorted PBMCs, obtained almost 2.9 years after starting antiretroviral therapy. The receptors derive from a man aged 25 to 40 with HIV.

The V and J genes are TRBV6-5 and TRBJ2-1; no firm D call. The CDR3 has 14 amino acids. The V end was cut by 6 bases, the J end by 1 base, with 10 bases between. Germline V gene sequence: CDR1 MNHEY, CDR2 SVGAGI. The CDR3 protein is CASRPARSYNEQFF. The CDR3 region has the DNA TGTGCCAGCAGACCAGCCCGTTCCTACAATGAGCAGTTCTTC.

This chain links TRBV13 with TRBJ1-6; 9 positions match TRBD1. V shed 6 bases, J shed 6 bases, and the junction held 3 bases outside the gene matches. In germline, CDR1 is PRHDT, CDR2 FYEKMQ (reference sequence). The CDR3 runs 14 residues. As DNA, the CDR3 is TGTGCCAGCAGGCTGGGACAGGGTAATTCACCCCTCCACTTT. It codes for CASRLGQGNSPLHF.

For the CDR3, the DNA is TGTGCCAGCAGCGTAACAGGGGATGCCTACGAGCAGTACTTC. Protein product: CASSVTGDAYEQYF. The genes are TRBV9 and TRBJ2-7; 7 bases agree with TRBD1. The CDR3 covers 14 residues. Germline V gives CDR1 SGDLS, CDR2 YYNGEE. V dropped 1 base and J dropped 2; count of bases not matched to a gene: 3.

V usage is TRBV29-1 and J usage is TRBJ1-5, with TRBD1 identical over 7 bases. J lost 4 bases, V lost 4 bases, and 1 base had no gene match. The CDR3 covers 12 residues. Germline CDR1 SQVTM, CDR2 ANQGSEA. The CDR3 bases are TGCAGCGTTGGGGGACAGAATCAGCCCCAGCATTTT. Its protein product is CSVGGQNQPQHF. Full variable domain (rest looked up from reference TRBV29-1 and TRBJ1-5): SAVISQKPSRDICQRGTSLTIQCQVDSQVTMMFWYRQQPGQSLTLIATANQGSEATYESGFVIDKFPISRPNLTFSTLTVSNMSPEDSSIYLCSVGGQNQPQHFGDGTRLSIL.

The chain combines TRBV7-8 with TRBJ2-3; 9 positions match TRBD2. This CDR3 spans 16 amino acids. Germline lookup yields CDR1 SGHVS and CDR2 FQNEAQ. V shed 5 bases, J shed 6 bases, and the junction held 12 bases outside the gene matches. CDR3: CASSQEPGLALDTQYF. The CDR3 region has the DNA TGTGCCAGCAGCCAGGAACCGGGACTAGCTTTGGATACGCAGTATTTT. The full variable domain, rest sourced from reference TRBV7-8 and TRBJ2-3, is GAGVSQSPRYKVAKRGQDVALRCDPISGHVSLFWYQQALGQGPEFLTYFQNEAQLDKSGLPSDRFFAERPEGSVSTLKIQRTQQEDSAVYLCASSQEPGLALDTQYFGPGTRLTVL.

The CDR3 nucleotides are TGTGCCAGCACCACGTGGGTGAATAGCTCTGGAAACACCATATATTTT. Amino acid sequence: CASTTWVNSSGNTIYF. The chain carries TRBV12-1 and TRBJ1-3. TRBV12-1 is a known pseudogene. The CDR3 is 16 residues long.

This chain links TRBV4-3 with TRBJ1-2; a possible D gene is TRBD1 (5 bases). The ends were cut back, 0 bases at V and 5 bases at J, with 13 bases in the middle. From germline, CDR1 is LGHNA and CDR2 YSLEER. There are 15 residues in the CDR3. The CDR3 reads CASSQDTGLFYGYTF. The CDR3 DNA sequence: TGCGCCAGCAGCCAAGATACAGGCCTCTTTTATGGCTACACCTTC.

The chain recombines TRBV7-2 with TRBJ2-7, with a weak D call TRBD2 (6 bases). The germline V gene has CDR1 SGHTA and CDR2 FQGNSA. Trimming removed 1 base at V and 0 bases at J, with 13 bases between. The CDR3 is 16 residues long. The CDR3 coding sequence is TGTGCCAGCAGCTTAGAAGGGACTGCTAGCTCCTACGAGCAGTACTTC. Translation: CASSLEGTASSYEQYF.

This chain joins TRBV5-6 and TRBJ1-4, with unresolved D. The CDR3 length is 14 residues. V was cut by 4 bases and J by 3 bases, with 10 bases left in between. Germline loops: CDR1 SGHDT, CDR2 YYEEEE. CDR3: CASSPDVSNEKLFF. CDR3 nucleotides: TGTGCCAGCAGCCCGGACGTGTCTAATGAAAAACTGTTTTTT.

This clone was recorded only once. V usage is TRBV5-6 and J usage is TRBJ2-7, with D perhaps TRBD2 (5 bases). V was trimmed by 2 bases and J by 0 bases, leaving 9 bases between them. This CDR3 is built from 14 residues. Germline values: CDR1 SGHDT, CDR2 YYEEEE. DNA of the CDR3: TGTGCCAGCAGCTTCTCCGGGATCTCCTACGAGCAGTACTTC. Protein: CASSFSGISYEQYF.

The rearrangement uses TRBV2 and TRBJ2-4; maybe TRBD1 (5 bases). Trimming removed 1 base from V and 4 bases from J, with 8 bases in between. The CDR3 covers 14 residues. Germline loops: CDR1 SNHLY, CDR2 FYNNEI. Written as DNA, the CDR3 is TGTGCCAGCAGTGAAGTACAGGCTAAAAACATTCAGTACTTC. Translation: CASSEVQAKNIQYF.

The chain employs TRBV28 and TRBJ1-1; D unresolved. The V end lost 2 bases, the J end lost 6 bases, and 13 bases lay between the germline ends. Germline-derived CDR1 and CDR2 are MDHEN and SYDVKM. The CDR3 spans 14 residues. Here the CDR3 DNA reads TGTGCCAGCAGTTTAAATCTAATTCCCCCTGAAGCTTTCTTT. Residues: CASSLNLIPPEAFF.

The chain uses TRBV7-8 and TRBJ1-1; D uncertain. V was shortened by 2 bases and J by 0 bases, with 10 bases between the two germline ends. CDR3 size: 15 residues. CDR1 SGHVS and CDR2 FQNEAQ come from the germline V gene. The CDR3 spells CASSLYVNMNTEAFF. CDR3 bases: TGTGCCAGCAGCTTATATGTGAACATGAACACTGAAGCTTTCTTT.

The chain carries TRBV28 and TRBJ2-7; D gene ambiguous. From germline, CDR1 is MDHEN and CDR2 SYDVKM. The CDR3 has 11 residues. V lost 5 bases, J lost 4 bases, and 6 bases lay in between. The CDR3 sequence is CASSANYEQYF. The CDR3 bases are TGTGCCAGCAGTGCCAATTACGAGCAGTACTTC.

The chain recombines TRBV28 with TRBJ1-5; 7 nucleotides match TRBD1. With V trimmed by 6 bases and J by 6 bases, 8 bases remained unmatched. Germline CDR1 and CDR2: MDHEN and SYDVKM. The CDR3 is made up of 14 amino acids. In DNA form, the CDR3 reads TGTGCCAGCAGCCAGGGGGGGGAGGCTCAGCCCCAGCATTTT. It translates to CASSQGGEAQPQHF.

The chain combines TRBV10-3 with TRBJ2-2; 8 bases match TRBD2. There are 13 residues in the CDR3. V lost 10 bases and J lost 3; bases outside the gene matches: 4. CDR1 and CDR2 from the germline V gene are ENHRY and SYGVKD. CDR3 sequence (DNA): TGTGCCACCCGGACTAGCTACACCGGGGAGCTGTTTTTT. It is translated as CATRTSYTGELFF.

The gene calls are TRBV6-1 and TRBJ2-3, with 14 bases aligning to TRBD2. V lost 4 bases, J lost 0 bases, and 3 bases stayed unmatched. Germline V gene sequence: CDR1 MNHNS, CDR2 SASEGT. This CDR3 is 17 amino acids long. CDR3 loop: CASSGTSGRFSTDTQYF. CDR3 nucleotide sequence: TGTGCCAGCAGTGGGACTAGCGGGAGGTTTAGCACAGATACGCAGTATTTT.

The gene calls are TRBV19 and TRBJ2-1; D unresolved. This CDR3 region has 15 residues. V gave up 5 bases and J gave up 0 bases, with 11 bases separating them. Germline V CDR1 and CDR2: LNHDA, SQIVND (reference sequence). CDR3 sequence (DNA): TGTGCCAGTAGTGCCGACTCGAGCTCCTACAATGAGCAGTTCTTC. Translation gives CASSADSSSYNEQFF.

The chain employs TRBV28 and TRBJ1-4; D is unclear. The germline gives CDR1 MDHEN, CDR2 SYDVKM. This CDR3 spans 15 amino acids. V was shortened by 3 bases and J by 0 bases, with 8 bases between the two germline ends. The DNA of the CDR3 is TGTGCCAGCAGTTTCACCCCAGCAACTAATGAAAAACTGTTTTTT. This translates into CASSFTPATNEKLFF. Full variable domain (missing parts from reference TRBV28 and TRBJ1-4): DVKVTQSSRYLVKRTGEKVFLECVQDMDHENMFWYRQDPGLGLRLIYFSYDVKMKEKGDIPEGYSVSREKKERFSLILESASTNQTSMYLCASSFTPATNEKLFFGSGTQLSVL.